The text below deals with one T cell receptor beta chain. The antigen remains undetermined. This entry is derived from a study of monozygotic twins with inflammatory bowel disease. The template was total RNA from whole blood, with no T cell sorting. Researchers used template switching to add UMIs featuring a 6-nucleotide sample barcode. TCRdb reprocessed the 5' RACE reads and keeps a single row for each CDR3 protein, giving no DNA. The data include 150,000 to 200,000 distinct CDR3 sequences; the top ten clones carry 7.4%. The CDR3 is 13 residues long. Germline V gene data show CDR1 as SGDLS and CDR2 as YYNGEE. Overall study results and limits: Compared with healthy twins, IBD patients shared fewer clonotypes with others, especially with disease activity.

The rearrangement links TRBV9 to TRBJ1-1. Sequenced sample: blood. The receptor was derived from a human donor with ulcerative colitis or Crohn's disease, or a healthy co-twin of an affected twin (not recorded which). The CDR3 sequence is CASSRSPDTEAFF.